The clone carrying this T cell receptor (beta chain) was seen at least ten times. Its antigen remains unknown. One junction end disagrees with the germline gene, perhaps due to a read error. This CDR3 region has 13 residues. Per the germline V gene, CDR1 is KGHDR and CDR2 is SFDVKD. The sample belongs to a study of T cells in Graves' hyperthyroidism and ophthalmopathy. Points from the study as a whole: Most thyroid clonotypes expanded above 0.001 appeared in blood too. Ophthalmopathy cases were set apart from stable hyperthyroidism by a 13 V-J model.

What was amplified from RNA transcripts were TCR beta CDR3 regions. The HTBI set primed first-round TCR CDR3 RT-PCR. TCRdb passed the multiplex PCR reads through MiXCR, listing each CDR3 protein once. The data contain some 270,000 distinct CDR3 sequences, approximately 25% of them singletons. V is TRBV24-1 and J is TRBJ2-7, with D maybe TRBD2 (5 bases). The sequence was collected from a woman between 40 and 55 years old with Graves' ophthalmopathy. The sequencing input was blood. CDR3: CATSGTSSYEQHF. CDR3 sequence (DNA): TGTGCCACCAGTGGGACTTCCAGCTACGAGCAGCACTTC.